This TCR beta chain appears in the sequencing data of a study of cytomegalovirus exposure and HLA in healthy donors. The PCR ran on 60 Vbeta and 13 Jbeta primers. Produced via immunoSEQ multiplex PCR; TCRdb's table is partial and in-frame only. The sample has around 150,000 clones, more than 65% seen once. Study-wide points: It has been reported that TCR beta sequences accurately predicted the HLA-A and HLA-B alleles of most subjects. On later analysis, the bulk of CMV-associated TCR beta chains appeared to be HLA-restricted.

After removal of 6 bases from V and 2 bases from J, the junction contained 6 bases not matched to a gene. This CDR3 spans 15 amino acids. Germline V lookup: CDR1 SGHAT, CDR2 FQNNGV. This clone was seen a few times. Its antigen is still unknown. V usage is TRBV11-2 and J usage is TRBJ2-7; 11 positions agree with TRBD1. Sequenced input: PBMCs. This TCR was recovered from a man aged 50 or older in good health and CMV-seropositive. The CDR3 reads CASSFRDRGTYEQYF. The CDR3 DNA follows: TGTGCCAGCAGTTTCCGGGACAGGGGGACCTACGAGCAGTACTTC.